The next 16 T cell receptor beta chains were all read from a single sample in a study of cytomegalovirus exposure and HLA in healthy donors. Using immunoSEQ multiplex PCR, the repertoire was profiled, and TCRdb retains in-frame clones only, with some absent. The table includes over 200,000 clones, about 90% detected once. The source material was PBMCs. All receptors come from a woman aged 25 to 39 in good health and CMV-seronegative.

The V call is TRBV5-6, the J call TRBJ1-1, with a weak D call TRBD1 (5 bases). Germline lookup yields CDR1 SGHDT and CDR2 YYEEEE. The CDR3 consists of 16 residues. The ends were cut back, 1 base at V and 0 bases at J, with 13 bases in the middle. Here the CDR3 reads CASSLQGVLMNTEAFF. The CDR3 DNA follows: TGTGCCAGCAGCTTGCAGGGTGTGCTGATGAACACTGAAGCTTTCTTT.

The chain employs TRBV2 and TRBJ2-1; 7 nucleotides match TRBD2. Germline V gives CDR1 SNHLY, CDR2 FYNNEI. V shed 1 base, J shed 5 bases, and the junction held 5 bases outside the gene matches. CDR3 length equals 15 residues. The CDR3 region has the DNA TGTGCCAGCAGTGAAGACGGAGGACTAGACAATGAGCAGTTCTTC. Translation gives CASSEDGGLDNEQFF.

The chain couples TRBV28 to TRBJ2-7, with TRBD2 as a possible D gene (6 bases). The CDR3 consists of 14 residues. Trimming left V 6 bases short and J 0 bases short, with 12 bases between. Germline V gene data show CDR1 as MDHEN and CDR2 as SYDVKM. As DNA, the CDR3 is TGTGCCAGCAGGGGGGGACGCAGCTCCTACGAGCAGTACTTC. Translation gives CASRGGRSSYEQYF.

V usage is TRBV7-2 and J usage is TRBJ2-2; 7 bases map to TRBD1. The V segment lost 6 bases and the J segment 7 bases; nucleotides outside the gene matches: 14. The CDR3 spans 16 residues. Germline V lookup: CDR1 SGHTA, CDR2 FQGNSA. The CDR3 sequence: CASSRLGQPIIGELFF. The CDR3 region has the DNA TGTGCCAGCAGTCGATTGGGACAGCCGATAATCGGGGAGCTGTTTTTT.

On this clone: Other nucleotide sequences from this sample produce the same CDR3. The rearrangement links TRBV13 to TRBJ2-7, with a weak D call TRBD1 (6 bases). Trimming removed 0 bases from V and 0 bases from J, with 6 bases in between. Per the germline V gene, CDR1 is PRHDT and CDR2 is FYEKMQ (reference sequence). CDR3 size: 14 residues. The CDR3: CASSLGRGSYEQYF. The CDR3, as DNA: TGTGCCAGCAGCTTAGGCAGGGGCTCCTACGAGCAGTACTTC.

The V and J genes are TRBV27 and TRBJ1-2, with D unclear. Trimming left V 2 bases short and J 0 bases short, with 10 bases between. The germline gives CDR1 MNHEY, CDR2 SMNVEV (reference sequence). There are 15 residues in the CDR3. The CDR3 DNA follows: TGTGCCAGCAGTTTAGAACCGGACCCTAACTATGGCTACACCTTC. Translation: CASSLEPDPNYGYTF.

The chain joins TRBV2 to TRBJ1-5; D gene ambiguous. The CDR3 spans 17 residues. Trimming stripped 1 base from V and 0 bases from J, with 13 bases between. Germline V gene lookup returns CDR1 SNHLY and CDR2 FYNNEI. CDR3 amino acids: CASSEGQAKYSNQPQHF. The CDR3 nucleotides are TGTGCCAGCAGTGAAGGGCAGGCAAAATATAGCAATCAGCCCCAGCATTTT.

This chain links TRBV9 with TRBJ2-2, with D hard to call. Trimming stripped 0 bases from V and 0 bases from J, with 12 bases between. Germline-derived CDR1 and CDR2 are SGDLS and YYNGEE. This CDR3 has 17 residues. The CDR3 coding sequence is TGTGCCAGCAGCGTAGACCCTTTGGGCGCGAACACCGGGGAGCTGTTTTTT. Amino acids: CASSVDPLGANTGELFF.

The chain couples TRBV9 to TRBJ1-3; a possible D gene is TRBD1 (6 bases). Trimming stripped 0 bases from V and 3 bases from J, with 13 bases between. Per germline, CDR1 SGDLS and CDR2 YYNGEE. The CDR3 is 16 residues long. The CDR3 DNA reads as TGTGCCAGCAGCGTAGAGTTACAGGGATATGGAAACACCATATATTTT. This translates into CASSVELQGYGNTIYF.

This clone was observed once. The J gene is TRBJ2-2, the V gene TRBV9, with 11 bases that match TRBD2. This CDR3 is 15 amino acids long. V shed 5 bases, J shed 2 bases, and the junction held 2 bases outside the gene matches. Germline CDR1 and CDR2: SGDLS and YYNGEE. CDR3 residues: CASRGTSGNTGELFF. The DNA for the CDR3 is TGTGCCAGCAGGGGGACTAGCGGAAACACCGGGGAGCTGTTTTTT.

To note about this clone: Distinct nucleotide sequences in the sample also encode this CDR3. V gene TRBV15 combines with J gene TRBJ1-2; D call uncertain. This CDR3 spans 12 amino acids. Germline values: CDR1 LNHNV, CDR2 YYDKDF (reference sequence). V was pared by 3 bases and J by 4 bases, with 6 bases between. Here the CDR3 DNA reads TGTGCCACCAGCAGGGAAGGCTATGGCTACACCTTC. Translation gives CATSREGYGYTF.

The gene calls are TRBV2 and TRBJ2-5, with 9 bases that match TRBD2. The germline V gene encodes CDR1 SNHLY and CDR2 FYNNEI. The V and J ends lost 6 bases and 5 bases, in that order; junction bases with no gene match: 4. This CDR3 spans 13 amino acids. The CDR3 protein is CASRVAGEETQYF. The CDR3, as DNA: TGTGCCAGCAGAGTAGCGGGAGAGGAGACCCAGTACTTC.

The chain links TRBV27 to TRBJ2-2; 9 positions match TRBD1. The CDR3 consists of 14 residues. The junction had 6 bases not matched to a gene; V was cut back by 6 bases and J by 7 bases. Germline CDR1 reads MNHEY; CDR2 reads SMNVEV (reference sequence). The CDR3 bases are TGTGCCAGCAGACCGGGACAGGGTATCGGGGAGCTGTTTTTT. This codes for CASRPGQGIGELFF.

This chain links TRBV6-5 with TRBJ2-7, with TRBD2 identical over 7 bases. With V trimmed by 8 bases and J by 2 bases, 9 bases remained unmatched. CDR3 length equals 14 residues. Germline loops: CDR1 MNHEY, CDR2 SVGAGI. The CDR3 DNA sequence: TGTGCCAGCCGGGAGGCGGCGAGTCCCTACGAGCAGTACTTC. This codes for CASREAASPYEQYF.

The rearrangement joins TRBV9 to TRBJ2-2; no reliable D call. CDR3 size: 15 residues. Deletions cut 1 base from V and 5 bases from J, with 12 bases between. CDR1 and CDR2 (germline): SGDLS, YYNGEE. The CDR3 region is CASSVKAGWTGELFF. DNA of the CDR3: TGTGCCAGCAGCGTAAAGGCAGGATGGACCGGGGAGCTGTTTTTT.

This chain uses TRBV5-6 with TRBJ2-1, with D unresolved. The CDR3 has 11 residues. Per germline, CDR1 SGHDT and CDR2 YYEEEE. Trimming pared 4 bases from V and 10 bases from J, leaving 9 bases between. The CDR3 sequence is CASSVTTEQFF. CDR3 nucleotides: TGTGCCAGCAGCGTAACCACCGAGCAGTTCTTC.